What follows is one T cell receptor (beta chain) and its context. Its antigen is currently unknown. This record belongs to a study of cytomegalovirus exposure and HLA in healthy donors. The PCR was carried out with 60 Vbeta primers and 13 Jbeta primers. The assay was immunoSEQ multiplex PCR, and TCRdb's table has in-frame clones only and misses some. The table includes 75,000 to 90,000 clones, around 70% detected once. The CDR3 is 17 amino acids. V was pared by 5 bases and J by 0 bases, with 12 bases of the junction left unmatched. Germline V gene lookup returns CDR1 LNHDA and CDR2 SQIVND (reference sequence). Notes on the study in general: In a later analysis, DRB1 alleles had the most associated TCRs; HLA-C alleles the fewest.

The sequence derives from a man aged 25 to 40 in good health and CMV-seropositive. The specimen was PBMCs. The gene calls are TRBV19 and TRBJ2-5, with 7 bases fitting TRBD2. CDR3 nucleotide sequence: TGTGCCAGTAGTGGTGGGGGAGCTAGCGGAAACCAAGAGACCCAGTACTTC. It yields the protein CASSGGGASGNQETQYF.